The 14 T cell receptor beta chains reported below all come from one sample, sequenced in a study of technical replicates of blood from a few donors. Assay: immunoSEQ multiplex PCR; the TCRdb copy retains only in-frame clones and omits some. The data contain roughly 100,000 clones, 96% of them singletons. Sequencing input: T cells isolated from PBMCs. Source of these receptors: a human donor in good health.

CDR3 sequence (DNA): TGTGCCAGCAGCCTTTCAGGGTTGGGGTCAGATACGCAGTATTTT. It encodes CASSLSGLGSDTQYF. This sequence joins TRBV7-2 and TRBJ2-3; maybe TRBD1 (5 bases). Germline V gene sequence: CDR1 SGHTA, CDR2 FQGNSA. The CDR3 covers 15 residues. V lost 5 bases and J lost 4, with 16 bases in between.

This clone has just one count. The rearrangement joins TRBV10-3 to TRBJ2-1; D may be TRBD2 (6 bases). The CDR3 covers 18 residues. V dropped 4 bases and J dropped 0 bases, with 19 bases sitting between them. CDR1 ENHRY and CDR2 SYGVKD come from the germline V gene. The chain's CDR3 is CAISGRESRASSYNEQFF. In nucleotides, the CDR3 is TGTGCCATCAGTGGTCGGGAGAGTAGGGCTAGCTCCTACAATGAGCAGTTCTTC.

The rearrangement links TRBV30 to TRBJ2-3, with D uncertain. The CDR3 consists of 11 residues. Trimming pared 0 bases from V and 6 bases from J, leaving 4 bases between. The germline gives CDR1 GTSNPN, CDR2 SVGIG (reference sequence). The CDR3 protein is CAWSVGDTQYF. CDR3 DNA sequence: TGTGCCTGGAGTGTCGGGGATACGCAGTATTTT.

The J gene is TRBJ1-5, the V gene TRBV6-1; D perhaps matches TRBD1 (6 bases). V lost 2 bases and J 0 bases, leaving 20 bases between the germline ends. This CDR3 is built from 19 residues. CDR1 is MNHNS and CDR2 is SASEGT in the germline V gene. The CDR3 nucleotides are TGTGCCAGCAGTGAACCCAGGAAGGGGGTGGAATATAGCAATCAGCCCCAGCATTTT. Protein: CASSEPRKGVEYSNQPQHF.

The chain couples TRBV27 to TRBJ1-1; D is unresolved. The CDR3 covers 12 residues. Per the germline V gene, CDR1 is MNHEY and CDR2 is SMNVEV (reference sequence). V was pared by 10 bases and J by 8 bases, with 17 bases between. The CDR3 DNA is TGTGCCACCCAATCCCGGAGGCAAGAAGCTTTCTTT. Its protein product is CATQSRRQEAFF.

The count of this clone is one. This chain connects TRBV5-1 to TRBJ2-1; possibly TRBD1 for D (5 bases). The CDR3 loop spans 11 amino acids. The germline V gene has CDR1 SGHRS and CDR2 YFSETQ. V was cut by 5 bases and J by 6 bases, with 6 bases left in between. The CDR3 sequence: CASSTGNEQFF. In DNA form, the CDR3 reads TGCGCCAGCAGTACAGGCAATGAGCAGTTCTTC.

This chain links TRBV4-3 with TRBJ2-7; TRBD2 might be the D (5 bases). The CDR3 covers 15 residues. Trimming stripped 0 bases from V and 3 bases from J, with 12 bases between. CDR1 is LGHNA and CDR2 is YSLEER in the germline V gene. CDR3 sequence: CASSQDGPSNYEQYF. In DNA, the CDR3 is TGCGCCAGCAGCCAAGATGGTCCTAGCAACTACGAGCAGTACTTC.

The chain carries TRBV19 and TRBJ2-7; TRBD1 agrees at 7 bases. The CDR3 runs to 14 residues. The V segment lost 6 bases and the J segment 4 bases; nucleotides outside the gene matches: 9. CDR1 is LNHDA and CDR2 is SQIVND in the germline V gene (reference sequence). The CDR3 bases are TGTGCCAGTAGGGAGACAGGGAAAGGGTACGAGCAGTACTTC. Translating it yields CASRETGKGYEQYF.

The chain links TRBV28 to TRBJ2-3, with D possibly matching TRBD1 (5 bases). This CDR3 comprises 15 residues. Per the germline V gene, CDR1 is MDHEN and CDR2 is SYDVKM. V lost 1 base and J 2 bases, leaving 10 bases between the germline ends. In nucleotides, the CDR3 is TGTGCCAGCAGTTTATACGCAGGGTCCACAGATACGCAGTATTTT. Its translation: CASSLYAGSTDTQYF.

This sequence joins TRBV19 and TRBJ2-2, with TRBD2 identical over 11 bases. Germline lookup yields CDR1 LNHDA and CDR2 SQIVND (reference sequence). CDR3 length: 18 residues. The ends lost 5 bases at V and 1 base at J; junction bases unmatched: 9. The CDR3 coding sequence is TGTGCCAGTAGTTTCGGACTAGCGGGCCTTAAGAACACCGGGGAGCTGTTTTTT. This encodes CASSFGLAGLKNTGELFF.

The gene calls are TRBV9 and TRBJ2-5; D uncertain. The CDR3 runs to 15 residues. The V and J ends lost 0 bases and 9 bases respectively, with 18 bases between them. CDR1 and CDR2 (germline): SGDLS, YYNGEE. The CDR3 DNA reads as TGTGCCAGCAGCGTAGAAGTAACAGCCGGCACGGCCCAGTACTTC. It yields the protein CASSVEVTAGTAQYF.

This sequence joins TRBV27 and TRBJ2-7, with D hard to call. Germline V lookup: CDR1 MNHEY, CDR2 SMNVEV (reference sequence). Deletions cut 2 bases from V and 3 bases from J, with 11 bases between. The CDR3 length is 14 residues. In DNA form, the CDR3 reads TGTGCCAGCAGTTTAATCGGCGGAATCTACGAGCAGTACTTC. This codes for CASSLIGGIYEQYF.

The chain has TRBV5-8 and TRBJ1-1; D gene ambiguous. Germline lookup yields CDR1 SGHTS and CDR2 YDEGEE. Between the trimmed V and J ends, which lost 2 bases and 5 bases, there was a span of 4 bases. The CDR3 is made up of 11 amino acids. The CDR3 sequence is CASSFHTEAFF. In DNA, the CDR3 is TGTGCCAGCAGCTTTCATACTGAAGCTTTCTTT.

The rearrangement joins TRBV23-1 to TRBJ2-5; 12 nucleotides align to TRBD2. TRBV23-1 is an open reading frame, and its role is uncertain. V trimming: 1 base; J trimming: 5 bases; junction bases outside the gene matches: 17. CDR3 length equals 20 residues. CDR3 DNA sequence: TGCGCCAGCAGTCAATACGCAGCGGGTAGACTAGCGGGAGTAGGGGAGACCCAGTACTTC. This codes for CASSQYAAGRLAGVGETQYF.